This T cell receptor beta chain was sequenced for a study of blood T cell repertoires in COVID-19. Study as a whole: The United States, Italy and Spain were the sources of the acute and convalescent COVID-19 samples. The analysed material was cDNA or gDNA that came from T cells, B-cell-depleted T cells, or PBMCs.

A single count supports this clone. The V end was cut by 5 bases, the J end by 3 bases, with 16 bases between. CDR3 length: 15 residues. Germline assignment: CDR1 MNHEY and CDR2 SVGAGI. The assay was immunoSEQ multiplex PCR, and TCRdb's table has in-frame clones only and misses some. This sample carries some 89,000 clones, about three quarters of them seen once, and the ten largest clones take 6.5% to 9%. This sequence joins TRBV6-5 and TRBJ1-1, with D unresolved. This TCR came from a man between 65 and 80 years old with acute or convalescent COVID-19. The sample consisted of peripheral blood. The CDR3 reads CASSIKGGEDTEAFF. The CDR3 DNA is TGTGCCAGCAGTATAAAAGGTGGGGAGGACACTGAAGCTTTCTTT.